This T cell receptor beta chain is drawn from a study of T cell changes during pregnancy in multiple sclerosis (dated by TCRdb to about 2019). General notes on the study: The study examined how the T cell repertoire changed over the course of pregnancy in women with multiple sclerosis.

The library came from the immunoSEQ multiplex PCR assay. TCRdb's version of the immuneACCESS table is confined to in-frame rearrangements and falls short of the full clone set. An unresolved V gene accounts for under half of the shortfall where checked; the remainder is of unknown origin. The sample table lists roughly 79,000 clones, just over 90% of them with a count of one. The ten largest clones capture 0.35% to 0.45% of the sample. Comments on this clone: Its target antigen remains unknown. No quality values exist for individual bases; no much larger clone is one base distant.

A distance of 14 bases separates the germline ends of V and J, which lose 3 bases and 0 bases respectively. Spanning cysteine to phenylalanine, the CDR3 consists of 16 amino acids. The kept DNA is CDR3 alone, 48 bases in frame from the first base. CDR1 MGHRA and CDR2 YSYEKL were looked up in the germline V gene. This material consisted of CD4+ T cells from peripheral blood mononuclear cells, taken before pregnancy. Here the chain combines TRBV4-1 and TRBJ1-2; the D gene is possibly TRBD1, with 5 bases matching. The sequence came from a female donor with multiple sclerosis, enrolled in a pregnancy study. The nucleotide sequence reads TGCGCCAGCAGCCAGACCTCAGGGTACCCTAACTATGGCTACACCTTC. Its translation reads: CASSQTSGYPNYGYTF.